These 12 T cell receptor beta chains came from one sample sequenced in a study of cytomegalovirus exposure and HLA in healthy donors. Researchers ran the PCR with 60 Vbeta and 13 Jbeta primers. Using immunoSEQ multiplex PCR, the repertoire was profiled, and TCRdb retains in-frame clones only, with some absent. The top ten clones hold 7% to 9% of a sample with some 100,000 clones, 76% of them seen once. Sequenced input: PBMCs. All receptors derive from a woman aged 45-59 years in good health and CMV-seropositive.

The sample holds a few counts of this clone. The chain employs TRBV2 and TRBJ2-5, with 7 bases that match TRBD1. Per the germline V gene, CDR1 is SNHLY and CDR2 is FYNNEI. The CDR3 extends over 13 amino acids. V was pared by 8 bases and J by 2 bases, with 5 bases of the junction left unmatched. The CDR3 DNA reads as TGTGCCAGCGGACGACAGGGTCAAGAGACCCAGTACTTC. Translated, it gives CASGRQGQETQYF.

This chain connects TRBV7-2 to TRBJ1-1; 7 bases line up with TRBD1. CDR1 and CDR2 from the germline V gene are SGHTA and FQGNSA. This CDR3 has 14 residues. V shed 4 bases, J shed 5 bases, and the junction held 7 bases outside the gene matches. The CDR3 nucleotides are TGTGCCAGCAGCTCGACGGGACAGACAACTGAAGCTTTCTTT. Translating it yields CASSSTGQTTEAFF. Combining the CDR3 with reference TRBV7-2 and TRBJ1-1 gives the whole variable domain GAGVSQSPSNKVTEKGKDVELRCDPISGHTALYWYRQSLGQGLEFLIYFQGNSAPDKSGLPSDRFSAERTGGSVSTLTIQRTQQEDSAVYLCASSSTGQTTEAFFGQGTRLTVV.

This clone was counted once. The chain links TRBV6-1 to TRBJ2-5; D perhaps matches TRBD2 (5 bases). Between the trimmed V and J ends, which lost 1 base and 5 bases, there was a span of 17 bases. This CDR3 is 16 amino acids long. Looked up from germline, CDR1 is MNHNS and CDR2 is SASEGT. The CDR3 DNA follows: TGTGCCAGCAGTGAAGGGGTGGTGGCGGGCGCGGAGACCCAGTACTTC. It codes for CASSEGVVAGAETQYF.

Only a few counts were recorded for this clone. The CDR3 protein is CASSYSTGGYGYTF. The DNA for the CDR3 is TGTGCCAGCAGTTACTCGACGGGGGGCTATGGCTACACCTTC. This chain uses TRBV6-5 with TRBJ1-2; D is perhaps TRBD1 (5 bases). V gave up 0 bases and J gave up 4 bases, with 9 bases separating them. Per the germline V gene, CDR1 is MNHEY and CDR2 is SVGAGI. The CDR3 totals 14 residues.

This chain links TRBV2 with TRBJ2-7, with a weak D call TRBD1 (6 bases). Germline V gene sequence: CDR1 SNHLY, CDR2 FYNNEI. This CDR3 is built from 12 residues. Trimming took 7 bases from V and 5 from J, leaving 12 bases between them. This CDR3 is CASTQGFNEQYF. The CDR3 DNA follows: TGTGCCAGCACCCAGGGGTTCAACGAGCAGTACTTC.

A single count supports this clone. V usage is TRBV19 and J usage is TRBJ1-4, with 9 bases aligning to TRBD1. With 6 bases clipped from V and 3 bases from J, the junction kept 2 bases outside the gene matches. Germline loops: CDR1 LNHDA, CDR2 SQIVND (reference sequence). The CDR3 is made up of 14 amino acids. The CDR3 sequence is CASSTGGPNEKLFF. In DNA form, the CDR3 reads TGTGCCAGTAGCACAGGGGGCCCTAATGAAAAACTGTTTTTT.

V gene TRBV7-3 combines with J gene TRBJ1-2; TRBD1 agrees at 10 bases. Per germline, CDR1 SGHTA and CDR2 FQGTGA. Trimming cost V 5 bases and J 4 bases; bases outside gene matches: 10. The CDR3 is 16 amino acids. The CDR3 sequence is CASSIRSGTGVYGYTF. The CDR3 nucleotides read TGTGCCAGCAGCATACGATCCGGGACAGGGGTCTATGGCTACACCTTC.

This sequence joins TRBV12-5 and TRBJ2-5, with D unclear. This CDR3 region has 12 residues. Per the germline V gene, CDR1 is LGHNT and CDR2 is FRNRAP. V was trimmed by 2 bases and J by 5 bases, leaving 6 bases between them. The CDR3 bases are TGTGCTAGTGGTTTGTGGGCGGAGACCCAGTACTTC. It is translated as CASGLWAETQYF.

The gene calls are TRBV6-5 and TRBJ2-2; 10 positions match TRBD2. V lost 4 bases, J lost 4 bases, and 6 bases stayed unmatched. This CDR3 has 16 amino acids. Germline-derived CDR1 and CDR2 are MNHEY and SVGAGI. The CDR3 region is CASSWEREGRTGELFF. The CDR3 DNA is TGTGCCAGCAGTTGGGAGCGGGAGGGCCGCACCGGGGAGCTGTTTTTT.

The V gene is TRBV7-9, the J gene TRBJ2-3, with 9 bases aligning to TRBD2. The V and J ends lost 0 bases and 1 base, in that order; junction bases with no gene match: 2. The CDR3 covers 16 residues. Germline V gene sequence: CDR1 SEHNR, CDR2 FQNEAQ (reference sequence). The DNA of the CDR3 is TGTGCCAGCAGCTTAGCGGTAGCGGGGGGCACAGATACGCAGTATTTT. Translating gives CASSLAVAGGTDTQYF.

The chain uses TRBV10-2 and TRBJ2-3; a weak D match, TRBD2 (6 bases). Trimming removed 5 bases at V and 10 bases at J, with 28 bases between. The CDR3 runs 17 residues. Germline-derived CDR1 and CDR2 are WSHSY and SAAADI. CDR3 bases: TGCGCCAGCAGTTCCAAACTAGCTTCTGACTTGGTTAGTCCGCAGTATTTT. Translated, it gives CASSSKLASDLVSPQYF.

J is TRBJ2-7 and V is TRBV10-3, with 8 bases aligning to TRBD1. The CDR3 runs 14 residues. V lost 11 bases, J lost 5 bases, and 14 bases stayed unmatched. CDR1 is ENHRY and CDR2 is SYGVKD in the germline V gene. CDR3 DNA: TGTGCCGCTGGGGCGGACAGGGATGTCAACGAGCAGTACTTC. Residues: CAAGADRDVNEQYF.